This T cell receptor (beta chain) was profiled in a study of Graves' ophthalmopathy and Graves' hyperthyroidism. From RNA, the CDR3 regions of TCR beta chains were amplified and sequenced. A first-round RT-PCR used HTBI primers, followed by a second-round multiplex PCR. TCRdb redid the calling of the multiplex PCR reads with MiXCR, one entry per CDR3 protein. The sample includes just over 600,000 distinct CDR3 sequences, about a fifth seen only once; the top ten take more than 5.5%. This clonotype has more than one count but fewer than ten. Hyperthyroidism was new, under 2 months, in patients aged 18 to 65. Additional autoimmune diseases, uncontrolled infections, pregnancy or lactation disqualified patients. Physicians reached a diagnosis by relying on clinical symptoms, serum thyroxine, TRAb, thyroid ultrasound and orbital computed tomography. The sequence came from a young woman with stable Graves' hyperthyroidism. Some clones in this sample may be carry-over from other donors' samples. Input material: peripheral blood.

In nucleotides, the CDR3 is TGTGCCAGCAGTTTTGAGGGTTACACCGGGGAGCTGTTTTTT. It codes for CASSFEGYTGELFF. The genes are TRBV28 and TRBJ2-2; D may be TRBD2 (5 bases). V lost 3 bases and J lost 3, with 8 bases in between. The CDR3 sequence is 14 residues long. Germline V CDR1 and CDR2: MDHEN, SYDVKM.